This T cell receptor (beta chain) originates from a study of blood T cell repertoires in COVID-19. The CDR3 has 15 amino acids. Trimming shortened V by 2 bases and J by 0 bases, and 8 bases separated the two germline ends. Germline V gene sequence: CDR1 GTSNPN, CDR2 SVGIG (reference sequence). TCRdb's copy holds only in-frame clones and misses some; the assay was immunoSEQ multiplex PCR. This table holds under 200,000 clones, roughly 71% found once. The sample was peripheral blood. This TCR derives from an elderly woman with acute or convalescent COVID-19. This chain links TRBV30 with TRBJ1-6; D gene uncertain. Here the CDR3 reads CAWSFTSSYNSPLHF. The CDR3 nucleotides read TGTGCCTGGAGTTTCACCAGCTCCTATAATTCACCCCTCCACTTT.